This T cell receptor (beta chain) stems from a study of blood T cell repertoires in COVID-19. As for the study in general: Collection of acute and convalescent COVID-19 samples took place in the United States, Italy and Spain.

Original handling: Reference gene primer amplification gave estimated nucleated cell counts. TCRdb keeps only in-frame clones here, not all; method: immunoSEQ multiplex PCR. V, J and clone size are taken as reported in that table, and D and trimming were inferred from the DNA itself. The profile shows over 300,000 clones, roughly 85% of them singletons. V gave up 1 base and J gave up 8 bases, with 8 bases separating them. CDR3 size: 12 residues. The germline CDR1 and CDR2 sequences are SEHNR and FQNEAQ (reference sequence). The TCR comes from a human donor in a cohort sampled during active COVID-19. This chain connects TRBV7-9 to TRBJ1-1; D gene uncertain. Sequencing was done on a sample of peripheral blood. This chain's CDR3 is CASSLDISEAFF. The CDR3 region has the DNA TGTGCCAGCAGCTTAGATATTTCGGAAGCTTTCTTT. The variable domain in full, completed from reference TRBV7-9 and TRBJ1-1, reads DTGVSQNPRHKITKRGQNVTFRCDPISEHNRLYWYRQTLGQGPEFLTYFQNEAQLEKSRLLSDRFSAERPKGSFSTLEIQRTEQGDSAMYLCASSLDISEAFFGQGTRLTVV.